A selection of T cell receptor beta chains follows, all from one sample in a study of blood T cells in healthy people across ages. From the 5' RACE reads, TCRdb called clonotypes with MiXCR, one entry per CDR3 protein. The sample shows fewer than 900,000 distinct CDR3 sequences, 30% to 45% of them seen only once. Sample: blood. The receptors here all came from a man aged 18 to 30 in good health. The CDR3 runs from the conserved cysteine through the conserved F or W. The D gene is left open where the match is weak. A row's size may be missing; if present it is once, few, many or a size class.

J gene	V gene	D gene	clone size	CDR3 protein	CDR3 DNA
TRBJ1-1	TRBV6-6	-	few	CASIGRIRGYTEAFF	TGTGCCAGCATTGGGCGAATTAGGGGCTACACTGAAGCTTTCTTT
TRBJ1-2	TRBV29-1	-	once	CSVVRTANYGYTF	TGCAGCGTTGTCCGGACAGCTAACTATGGCTACACCTTC
TRBJ2-3	TRBV7-2	TRBD1	few	CASSSGTATADTQYF	TGTGCCAGCAGCTCCGGGACAGCGACCGCAGATACGCAGTATTTT
TRBJ2-7	TRBV6-2/TRBV6-3	-	few	CASSRYRDNYEQYF	TGTGCCAGCAGTAGATACAGGGATAACTACGAGCAGTACTTC
TRBJ2-3	TRBV7-2	-	-	CASSLTRDRGSDTQYF	TGTGCCAGCAGCTTAACTCGGGACCGGGGGTCAGATACGCAGTATTTT
TRBJ1-2	TRBV6-6	-	-	CASSETGVRGYTF	TGTGCCAGCAGCGAGACCGGGGTTCGAGGCTACACCTTC
TRBJ2-4	TRBV4-2	TRBD1	many	CASSQEEDRGNIQYF	TGTGCCAGCAGCCAAGAAGAGGACAGGGGGAACATTCAGTACTTC
TRBJ2-3	TRBV11-2	-	few	CASSSLGLRGDTQYF	TGTGCCAGCAGCTCACTTGGACTAAGAGGGGATACGCAGTATTTT
TRBJ2-1	TRBV7-2	-	-	CASSLAIGNEQFF	TGTGCCAGCAGCTTAGCTATCGGGAATGAGCAGTTCTTC
TRBJ2-3	TRBV11-1	-	-	CASSSTEALGPQYF	TGTGCCAGCAGCTCCACCGAGGCTTTGGGTCCGCAGTATTTT
TRBJ1-2	TRBV9	TRBD1	-	CASSPSGTDYGYTF	TGTGCCAGCAGCCCCTCAGGGACAGACTATGGCTACACCTTC
TRBJ2-1	TRBV11-1	TRBD2	-	CASSLDVGGRNEQFF	TGTGCCAGCAGCTTAGATGTGGGGGGGAGGAATGAGCAGTTCTTC
TRBJ1-1	TRBV20-1	-	few	CSASDGGNTEAFF	TGCAGTGCGTCGGATGGGGGGAACACTGAAGCTTTCTTT